Listed below are T cell receptor beta chains from one sample, sequenced in a study of metastatic and nonmetastatic thyroid tumors. Using MiXCR, TCRdb reanalyzed the PCR reads. This table has approximately 20,000 clones, 30% to 40% appearing once. The sequenced sample consisted of tumor tissue. The origin of the receptors is a male donor with papillary thyroid cancer or a benign thyroid nodule (not recorded which). Some clones in this sample may be carry-over from other donors' samples. CDR3s include the opening cysteine and the closing phenylalanine or tryptophan. D genes are given only for firm matches. Clone size is given for some rows only: seen once, a few or many times, or a class if the clone is expanded.

d_gene,v_gene,j_gene,abundance,CDR3aa,CDR3nt
NA,TRBV7-9,TRBJ1-4,many,CASSFLGNGEKLFF,TGTGCCAGCAGCTTCCTAGGCAACGGGGAAAAACTGTTTTTT
TRBD1,TRBV6-1,TRBJ2-3,many,CASSEGGSQGVADTQYF,TGTGCCAGCAGTGAAGGCGGCTCCCAGGGGGTCGCAGATACGCAGTATTTT
TRBD1,TRBV6-1,TRBJ1-1,few,CASRIGQGGVAFF,TGTGCCAGCAGGATCGGACAGGGAGGAGTAGCTTTCTTT
NA,TRBV5-1,TRBJ2-1,large,CASENRGGSSYNEQFF,TGCGCCAGCGAAAATAGGGGGGGATCCTCCTACAATGAGCAGTTCTTC
TRBD2,TRBV6-1,TRBJ2-3,many,CASSSRGTSGVDTQYF,TGTGCCAGCAGCTCCCGCGGCACTAGCGGGGTAGATACGCAGTATTTT
NA,TRBV6-1,TRBJ1-6,NA,CASKTIVYNSPLHF,TGTGCCAGCAAGACGATAGTCTATAATTCACCCCTCCACTTT
NA,TRBV20-1,TRBJ1-4,many,CSARDIGAGPRNEKLFF,TGCAGTGCTAGAGATATAGGAGCAGGGCCCCGTAATGAAAAACTGTTTTTT
TRBD2,TRBV5-6,TRBJ2-1,many,CASSAGVGIAEGHEQFF,TGTGCCAGCAGCGCGGGAGTGGGAATAGCGGAGGGTCATGAGCAGTTCTTC
NA,TRBV6-2/TRBV6-3,TRBJ1-2,few,CASSYGQGIYCCTF,TGTGCCAGCAGTTACGGGCAGGGGATATATTGCTGCACCTTC
TRBD1,TRBV7-3,TRBJ1-2,many,CASSAGQAQNYGYTF,TGTGCCAGCAGCGCCGGACAGGCTCAAAACTATGGCTACACCTTC
TRBD2,TRBV12-3/TRBV12-4,TRBJ2-7,NA,CASILSSSGRPYEQYF,TGTGCCAGCATTTTATCGTCTAGCGGTAGACCCTACGAGCAGTACTTC
NA,TRBV27,TRBJ1-1,few,CASSLNSGYTEAFF,TGTGCCAGCAGTTTAAATTCGGGATACACTGAAGCTTTCTTT
NA,TRBV7-6,TRBJ2-2,medium-sized,CASRGGRGDTGELFF,TGTGCCAGCAGAGGGGGTAGGGGCGACACCGGGGAGCTGTTTTTT
NA,TRBV11-3,TRBJ2-7,NA,CASSLMKVQYF,TGTGCCAGCAGCCTTATGAAAGTGCAGTACTTC